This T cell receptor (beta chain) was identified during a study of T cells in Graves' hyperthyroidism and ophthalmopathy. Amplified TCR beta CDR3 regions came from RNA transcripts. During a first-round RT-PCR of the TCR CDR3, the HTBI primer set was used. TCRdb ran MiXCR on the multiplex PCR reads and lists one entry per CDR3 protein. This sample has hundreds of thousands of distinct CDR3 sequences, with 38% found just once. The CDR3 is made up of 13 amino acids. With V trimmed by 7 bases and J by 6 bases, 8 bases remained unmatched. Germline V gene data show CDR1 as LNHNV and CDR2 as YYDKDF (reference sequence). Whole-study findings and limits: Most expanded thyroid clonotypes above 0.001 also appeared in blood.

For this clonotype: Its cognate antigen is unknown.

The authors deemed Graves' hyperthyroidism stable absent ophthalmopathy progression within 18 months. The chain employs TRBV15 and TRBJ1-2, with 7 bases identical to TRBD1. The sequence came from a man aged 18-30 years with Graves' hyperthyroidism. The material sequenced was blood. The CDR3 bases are TGTGCCACCAACACAGGGGCCCAGGATGGCTACACCTTC. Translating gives CATNTGAQDGYTF.